This TCR beta chain is drawn from a study of monozygotic twins with inflammatory bowel disease. Notes on the study in general: Varying immunosuppressive regimens may have increased patient repertoire variability.

In the case of this clonotype: What it recognizes is unknown.

The germline gives CDR1 MNHEY, CDR2 SVGEGT. The CDR3 totals 13 residues. The UMIs contained a 6-nucleotide sample barcode. They were added by template switching during cDNA synthesis. TCRdb re-analyzed the 5' RACE reads; it lists each CDR3 protein once, without DNA. This repertoire includes fewer than 400,000 distinct CDR3 sequences. The sequence derives from a human donor with ulcerative colitis or Crohn's disease, or a healthy co-twin of an affected twin (not recorded which). The sequenced sample was blood. V and J are TRBV6-2 or TRBV6-3 and TRBJ1-2. This chain's CDR3 is CASSRRRIYGYTF.